This entry describes one T cell receptor (beta chain). The data derive from a study of blood T cell repertoires in COVID-19. Overall study context: Acute and convalescent COVID-19 samples came from the United States, Italy and Spain.

Per the study methods: Amplification from reference gene primers served as the basis for estimated nucleated cell counts. Method: immunoSEQ multiplex PCR; TCRdb's copy keeps in-frame clones and lacks some. V, J and clone size derive from that table, while D and trimming were established from the DNA sequence. The sample lists roughly 250,000 clones, just over 90% seen once, with under 2.5% in the top ten. V lost 0 bases and J lost 4, with 9 bases in between. Germline CDR1 and CDR2: MGHDK and SYGVNS. This CDR3 region has 14 residues. Symptom resolution, clearance, or two negative PCRs marked donors in Cohort 3 as recovered.

The receptor's source is a woman aged 18-29 years who had recovered from COVID-19. The genes are TRBV25-1 and TRBJ1-2; TRBD1 might be the D (6 bases). Sequenced input: PBMCs or T cells enriched from blood (not recorded which). The CDR3 DNA is TGTGCCAGCAGTGAATACGAAGGGGGCTATGGCTACACCTTC. The encoded protein is CASSEYEGGYGYTF.